This is a list of T cell receptor beta chains from one sample in a study of blood T cell repertoires in COVID-19. The method was immunoSEQ multiplex PCR; TCRdb's version includes in-frame clones alone and lacks a portion of them. The data contain about 200,000 clones, over 75% of them singletons. Input material: peripheral blood. The receptor set was obtained from a woman in her forties with acute or convalescent COVID-19. CDR3s include the opening cysteine and the closing phenylalanine or tryptophan. D genes are given only for firm matches. Clone size is stated in some rows and not others, as once, few, many or a class when expanded.

>TRBD2|TRBV7-3|TRBJ2-2|.
TGTGCGACCGGCCGAGGCGCGGGGGTCCTGAACACCGGGGAGCTGTTTTTT
CATGRGAGVLNTGELFF
>.|TRBV4-1|TRBJ1-1|.
TGCGCCAGCAGCGATATGGCCACTGAAGCTTTCTTT
CASSDMATEAFF
>TRBD2|TRBV9|TRBJ2-5|.
TGTGCCAGCAGCGTAGGTGCTAGCGGGGGCCAAGAGACCCAGTACTTC
CASSVGASGGQETQYF
>TRBD1|TRBV19|TRBJ1-4|.
TGTGCCAGTAGCACAGGGGGCTCTCATGATAATGAAAAACTGTTTTTT
CASSTGGSHDNEKLFF
>TRBD2|TRBV2|TRBJ2-5|.
TGTGCCAGCAGTGGTGGGGCTAGCGGGGGGACCGGGGTGACCCAGTACTTC
CASSGGASGGTGVTQYF
>TRBD2|TRBV10-2|TRBJ2-3|.
TGCGCCAGCAGCTCCGGGGGCGGGGGGGCCCCAGATACGCAGTATTTT
CASSSGGGGAPDTQYF
>.|TRBV24-1|TRBJ1-2|.
TGTGCCACCAGTGATTTGGGAGGCTATGGCTACACCTTC
CATSDLGGYGYTF
>.|TRBV9|TRBJ1-1|.
TGTGCCAGCAGACCAGGGATGAACACTGAAGCTTTCTTT
CASRPGMNTEAFF
>TRBD1|TRBV5-1|TRBJ1-2|.
TGCGCCAGCAGCTTGGTGACAGGGGAGGCCTATGGCTACACCTTC
CASSLVTGEAYGYTF
>TRBD1|TRBV27|TRBJ1-6|.
TGTGCCAGCAGTGGAGACAGGGGGAATTCACCCCTCCACTTT
CASSGDRGNSPLHF
>TRBD1|TRBV2|TRBJ1-5|.
TGTGCCAGCAGAGAAGGACAGGCCTGGCAGCCCCAGCATTTT
CASREGQAWQPQHF
>.|TRBV12-3/TRBV12-4|TRBJ1-1|.
TGTGCCAGCAGCCTGACAGGGAACACTGAAGCTTTCTTT
CASSLTGNTEAFF
>TRBD1|TRBV24-1|TRBJ1-2|.
TGTGCCACCAGTGATCCCGGGACAGGGAACTATGGCTACACCTTC
CATSDPGTGNYGYTF
>.|TRBV4-1|TRBJ1-2|.
TGCGCCAGCAGCCAAGGGAGGACCTATGGCTACACCTTC
CASSQGRTYGYTF
>.|TRBV5-6|TRBJ1-4|.
TGTGCCAGCAGCGGCCGGACTGTATTTAATGAAAAACTGTTTTTT
CASSGRTVFNEKLFF
>.|TRBV28|TRBJ2-4|.
TGTGCCAGCAGTTTGGGCAGGGCCAAAAACATTCAGTACTTC
CASSLGRAKNIQYF
>.|TRBV7-8|TRBJ1-3|.
TGTGCCAGCAGCCGAAGCCAACCGAGCTCTGGAAACACCATATATTTT
CASSRSQPSSGNTIYF
>.|TRBV13|TRBJ2-2|.
TGTGCCAGCAGCTCAAAACAGGACACCGGGGAGCTGTTTTTT
CASSSKQDTGELFF
>.|TRBV6-1|TRBJ2-6|.
TGTGCCAGCAGTGAAGCCGACACTGGGGCCAACGTCCTGACTTTC
CASSEADTGANVLTF
>.|TRBV18|TRBJ2-2|.
TGTGCCAGCTCACCACGACTAGAAAACACCGGGGAGCTGTTTTTT
CASSPRLENTGELFF
>TRBD1|TRBV2|TRBJ1-2|few
TGTGCCAGCAGTGTGGAGGACAGGGGGAATGGCTACACCTTC
CASSVEDRGNGYTF
>TRBD2|TRBV5-8|TRBJ2-2|.
TGTGCCAGCAGTTTCGGGACTAGCGGTACCGGGGAGCTGTTTTTT
CASSFGTSGTGELFF
>TRBD2|TRBV7-2|TRBJ2-3|.
TGTGCCAGCAGCTTAACGAGCGGGAGATACACAGATACGCAGTATTTT
CASSLTSGRYTDTQYF
>.|TRBV2|TRBJ2-5|once
TGTGCCAGCGGGCAGACCCAGTACTTC
CASGQTQYF
>.|TRBV2|TRBJ1-5|.
TGTGCCAGCAGTGGTGTGTATAGCAATCAGCCCCAGCATTTT
CASSGVYSNQPQHF
>TRBD1|TRBV12-5|TRBJ1-4|.
TGTGCTAGTGGTTTTTTCCCCGGGTTTATCCGGGACAGGGGTGAAAAACTGTTTTTT
CASGFFPGFIRDRGEKLFF
>.|TRBV1|TRBJ1-6|.
TGCACCAGCAGCCAAACCGGGACAGGAAATTCACCCCTCCACTTT
CTSSQTGTGNSPLHF
>.|TRBV12-3/TRBV12-4|TRBJ1-1|.
TGTGCCAGCAGTGACAGGCCGAACACTGAAGCTTTCTTT
CASSDRPNTEAFF
>.|TRBV7-8|TRBJ1-3|.
TGTGCCAGCAGCTTACTTACAGGTCTAGGAAACACCATATATTTT
CASSLLTGLGNTIYF
>TRBD1|TRBV9|TRBJ2-2|.
TGTGCCAGCAGCCCCTGGGACAGGGGAGCCACCGGGGAGCTGTTTTTT
CASSPWDRGATGELFF
>.|TRBV19|TRBJ1-2|.
TGTGCCAGTAGACATCGGGGGGCGATCACTAACTATGGCTACACCTTC
CASRHRGAITNYGYTF
>.|TRBV5-1|TRBJ2-5|.
TGCGCCAGCAGCTTGGAAGGACAGTTCCAAGAGACCCAGTACTTC
CASSLEGQFQETQYF
>.|TRBV6-6|TRBJ1-6|.
TGTGCCAGCAGTCCTGTTTCAGGGGCCGCCGGGGGGAATTCACCCCTCCACTTT
CASSPVSGAAGGNSPLHF
>.|TRBV27|TRBJ1-2|.
TGTGCCAGCAGTAAAGGCAGGGGACCCAACTATGGCTACACCTTC
CASSKGRGPNYGYTF
>.|TRBV30|TRBJ1-2|.
TGTGCCTGGAGTGTACGCCCAGGGAACTATGGCTACACCTTC
CAWSVRPGNYGYTF
>.|TRBV2|TRBJ1-5|few
TGTGCCAGCAGTGAAGTGAGAACCCATCAGCCCCAGCATTTT
CASSEVRTHQPQHF
>TRBD1|TRBV19|TRBJ1-2|.
TGTGCCAGTATAACGGGACAGGGGAACTATGGCTACACCTTC
CASITGQGNYGYTF
>TRBD1|TRBV5-1|TRBJ1-2|once
TGCGCCAGCAGCTTGGAAACAGGGGGTGGCTACACCTTC
CASSLETGGGYTF
>.|TRBV14|TRBJ2-3|once
TGTGCCAGCAGCCAAGCCCTCGGACACTATAGCACAGATACGCAGTATTTT
CASSQALGHYSTDTQYF
>TRBD2|TRBV11-3|TRBJ2-5|.
TGTGCCAGCAGCCGGGGGGTGCAAGAGACCCAGTACTTC
CASSRGVQETQYF
>TRBD1|TRBV18|TRBJ1-3|.
TGTGCCAGCTCGACAGGGTCTGGAAACACCATATATTTT
CASSTGSGNTIYF
>.|TRBV4-1|TRBJ1-5|few
TGCGCCAGCAGCCTGGGACAAGGGCCACAGCCCCAGCATTTT
CASSLGQGPQPQHF
>TRBD1|TRBV11-2|TRBJ1-1|.
TGTGCCAGCCAAGACAGGGTGAGGAACACTGAAGCTTTCTTT
CASQDRVRNTEAFF
>.|TRBV28|TRBJ1-1|.
TGTGCCAGCAGTTTATTAACAGGGCGTACCACTGAAGCTTTTTTT
CASSLLTGRTTEAFF
>.|TRBV6-5|TRBJ1-2|.
TGTGCCAGCAGCCGGTCGGGACCCGGGGGTGGCTACACCTTC
CASSRSGPGGGYTF
>.|TRBV5-5|TRBJ1-2|.
TGTGCCAGCAGCAATCTGACACCGGATCGGCATGGCTACACCTTC
CASSNLTPDRHGYTF
>.|TRBV27|TRBJ1-6|.
TGTGCCAGCAGTTTCGGACAGAGCTCCTATAATTCACCCCTCCACTTT
CASSFGQSSYNSPLHF
>TRBD1|TRBV4-2|TRBJ1-1|.
TGTGCCAGCAGCCAAGCCGGGACAGGCTCTGAAGCTTTCTTT
CASSQAGTGSEAFF
>.|TRBV29-1|TRBJ1-2|.
TGCAGCGTTGTCGGTCGGGGGGGCTATGGCTACACCTTC
CSVVGRGGYGYTF
>.|TRBV7-9|TRBJ1-2|few
TGTGCCAGCAGCGACATATACAGAGGGTCTAACTATGGCTACACCTTC
CASSDIYRGSNYGYTF
>.|TRBV7-2|TRBJ2-5|.
TGTGCCAGCCGCCCGGGACAACTCCAAGAGACCCAGTACTTC
CASRPGQLQETQYF
>.|TRBV5-1|TRBJ2-1|.
TGCGCCAGCAGCTGGGTAGGGCGACTATACAATGAGCAGTTCTTC
CASSWVGRLYNEQFF
>.|TRBV7-2|TRBJ1-1|.
TGTGCCAGCAGCTACGACCTGATGGGGGGGACTGAAGCTTTCTTT
CASSYDLMGGTEAFF
>TRBD1|TRBV7-8|TRBJ1-2|.
TGTGCCAGCAGCTCCACGGGACAGTATGGCTACACCTTC
CASSSTGQYGYTF
>.|TRBV6-1|TRBJ2-3|few
TGTGCCAGCAGTGAAGGTCCGGGGGATAGCACAGATACGCAGTATTTT
CASSEGPGDSTDTQYF